This TCR beta chain was observed in a study of T cells expressing NK-cell markers. From the 5' RACE reads, TCRdb lists one entry per CDR3 protein and no DNA. This table holds just under 150,000 distinct CDR3 sequences. The CDR3 consists of 17 residues. CDR1 is DFQATT, CDR2 SNEGSKA, per germline (reference sequence). This receptor was taken from a young man in good health. Sample: blood T cells: a sorted CD56 or NKG2C T cell subset, CD4+ or CD8+ T cells, or bulk PBMC T cells (not recorded which). The chain recombines TRBV20-1 with TRBJ2-1; TCRdb reports TRBD2, a call that lacks DNA to check it against. Here the CDR3 reads CSARDFAGGHHYNEQFF.